One and the same sample provided the 32 T cell receptor beta chains below, sequenced in a study of CD8+ T cells in alopecia areata. Isolated RNA was reverse transcribed into cDNA used as the sequencing template. TCRdb keeps only in-frame clones here, not all; method: immunoSEQ multiplex PCR. The sample contains about 150,000 clones, less than 65% of which appear only once. Input material: CD8+ T cells sorted from blood. Receptors were obtained from a human donor in good health.

The CDR3 reads CASSLVSDGTEAFF. The CDR3, as DNA: TGTGCCAGCAGCTTAGTGTCGGATGGCACTGAAGCTTTCTTT. The chain combines TRBV7-8 with TRBJ1-1; D not certain. The germline V and J ends were trimmed by 1 base and 4 bases, with 10 bases remaining between them. The germline V gene encodes CDR1 SGHVS and CDR2 FQNEAQ. The CDR3 has 14 amino acids. The full variable domain, its missing parts supplied by reference TRBV7-8 and TRBJ1-1, is GAGVSQSPRYKVAKRGQDVALRCDPISGHVSLFWYQQALGQGPEFLTYFQNEAQLDKSGLPSDRFFAERPEGSVSTLKIQRTQQEDSAVYLCASSLVSDGTEAFFGQGTRLTVV.

The V call is TRBV27, the J call TRBJ2-2; D is ambiguous. The CDR3 loop spans 12 amino acids. The germline V gene has CDR1 MNHEY and CDR2 SMNVEV (reference sequence). Trimming removed 1 base at V and 6 bases at J, with 3 bases between. CDR3 coding DNA: TGTGCCAGCAGTTTATGGGCCGGGGAGCTGTTTTTT. It yields the protein CASSLWAGELFF.

The chain couples TRBV29-1 to TRBJ2-4; TRBD2 is a possible D gene (6 bases). V was clipped by 7 bases and J by 5 bases, with 9 bases between them. The V gene's germline CDR1 is SQVTM and CDR2 ANQGSEA. The length of the CDR3 is 11 residues. CDR3 sequence (DNA): TGCAGCGGCTGGGGGGAAAACATTCAGTACTTC. Residues: CSGWGENIQYF.

The chain has TRBV7-2 and TRBJ2-5, with D possibly being TRBD2 (6 bases). Germline lookup yields CDR1 SGHTA and CDR2 FQGNSA. Trimming left V 1 base short and J 5 bases short, with 20 bases between. This CDR3 has 17 amino acids. The CDR3 sequence: CASSLEGPLTSRETQYF. CDR3 DNA sequence: TGTGCCAGCAGCTTAGAGGGACCGCTGACTAGTCGCGAGACCCAGTACTTC.

The chain is built from TRBV2 and TRBJ2-1; maybe TRBD2 (5 bases). The CDR3 sequence is 15 residues long. Germline assignment: CDR1 SNHLY and CDR2 FYNNEI. V was pared by 4 bases and J by 0 bases, with 10 bases between. CDR3 DNA: TGTGCCAGCAGTGGTAGCGAGAGCTCCTACAATGAGCAGTTCTTC. This gives the protein CASSGSESSYNEQFF.

V is TRBV10-2 and J is TRBJ2-1, with 8 bases aligning to TRBD2. Germline V gene data show CDR1 as WSHSY and CDR2 as SAAADI. Trimming at V came to 10 bases and at J to 6 bases, leaving 2 bases not matched to a gene. The CDR3 is made up of 11 amino acids. The CDR3 sequence is CATRGGNEQFF. The CDR3 bases are TGCGCCACCCGGGGGGGCAATGAGCAGTTCTTC.

This clone came up a few times. This chain connects TRBV29-1 to TRBJ2-2; D uncertain. From germline, CDR1 is SQVTM and CDR2 ANQGSEA. The CDR3 sequence is 12 residues long. Trimming shortened V by 1 base and J by 7 bases, and 7 bases separated the two germline ends. The CDR3: CSVEAGGGELFF. CDR3 sequence (DNA): TGCAGCGTTGAAGCGGGCGGCGGGGAGCTGTTTTTT.

This clone has a handful of counts. The chain uses TRBV29-1 and TRBJ2-6; possibly TRBD2 for D (5 bases). The V end was cut by 0 bases, the J end by 3 bases, with 9 bases between. There are 15 residues in the CDR3. The germline V gene encodes CDR1 SQVTM and CDR2 ANQGSEA. The CDR3 sequence is CSVEDRGNGANVLTF. The CDR3 bases are TGCAGCGTTGAAGATCGGGGTAATGGGGCCAACGTCCTGACTTTC.

As DNA, the CDR3 is TGTGCCAGCAGCGAAAACAGGGCTACAGATACGCAGTATTTT. It specifies CASSENRATDTQYF. The rearrangement links TRBV9 to TRBJ2-3; D might be TRBD1 (6 bases). Per the germline V gene, CDR1 is SGDLS and CDR2 is YYNGEE. Trimming stripped 3 bases from V and 3 bases from J, with 11 bases between. The length of the CDR3 is 14 residues.

The gene calls are TRBV27 and TRBJ2-7; no clear D gene. With 6 bases removed from V and 1 base from J, the gap between germline ends came to 10 bases. There are 13 residues in the CDR3. Germline V gives CDR1 MNHEY, CDR2 SMNVEV (reference sequence). The CDR3 loop is CASRVDGSYEQYF. CDR3 coding DNA: TGTGCCAGCAGAGTCGACGGATCCTACGAGCAGTACTTC.

The chain has TRBV30 and TRBJ2-7; D unresolved. CDR1 GTSNPN and CDR2 SVGIG come from the germline V gene (reference sequence). The V gene lost 7 bases and the J gene lost 3 bases, with 13 bases spanning the gap. The CDR3 consists of 12 residues. The CDR3 here is CALCTGSYEQYF. The CDR3 DNA follows: TGTGCCTTATGTACGGGCAGCTACGAGCAGTACTTC.

The V gene is TRBV19, the J gene TRBJ2-2; D remains ambiguous. Trimming left V 5 bases short and J 4 bases short, with 8 bases between. There are 13 residues in the CDR3. The germline gives CDR1 LNHDA, CDR2 SQIVND (reference sequence). CDR3 nucleotides: TGTGCCAGTAGTGCCACCCTCACCGGGGAGCTGTTTTTT. Protein product: CASSATLTGELFF.

The genes are TRBV25-1 and TRBJ2-1; possibly TRBD1 for D (7 bases). Germline CDR1 MGHDK, CDR2 SYGVNS. V dropped 7 bases and J dropped 2 bases, with 12 bases sitting between them. This CDR3 has 14 residues. CDR3: CASIGGGAYNEQFF. Here the CDR3 DNA reads TGTGCCAGCATAGGGGGCGGGGCCTACAATGAGCAGTTCTTC.

This clone was observed a single time. The rearrangement joins TRBV27 to TRBJ2-3; tentative D call: TRBD1 (6 bases). Trimming left V 4 bases short and J 4 bases short, with 9 bases between. This CDR3 has 13 amino acids. Germline values: CDR1 MNHEY, CDR2 SMNVEV (reference sequence). The CDR3 sequence is CASSSRGPDTQYF. The CDR3 nucleotides read TGTGCCAGCAGTTCCAGGGGCCCAGATACGCAGTATTTT.

This clone was counted only a few times. This chain uses TRBV5-1 with TRBJ2-1; 9 nucleotides agree with TRBD2. Germline V lookup: CDR1 SGHRS, CDR2 YFSETQ. The CDR3 totals 18 residues. Trimming removed 2 bases from V and 4 bases from J; junction bases left unmatched: 13. CDR3 loop: CASSFPSAGGPGYNEQFF. CDR3 bases: TGCGCCAGCAGCTTCCCCAGCGCGGGAGGGCCTGGATACAATGAGCAGTTCTTC.

The chain links TRBV7-8 to TRBJ1-5; 7 positions agree with TRBD1. V lost 3 bases and J lost 7; bases outside the gene matches: 9. This CDR3 has 15 residues. The germline V gene has CDR1 SGHVS and CDR2 FQNEAQ. CDR3 in amino acids: CASSFERGQGQPQHF. DNA of the CDR3: TGTGCCAGCAGCTTTGAGAGGGGGCAAGGCCAGCCCCAGCATTTT.

This sequence joins TRBV6-5 and TRBJ2-1; possible D gene TRBD1, 5 bases. The CDR3 is 14 amino acids. Germline V gene sequence: CDR1 MNHEY, CDR2 SVGAGI. V lost 4 bases, J lost 1 base, and 8 bases lay in between. The CDR3 is CASSFQGSYNEQFF. CDR3 DNA: TGTGCCAGCAGTTTCCAGGGATCCTACAATGAGCAGTTCTTC.

The CDR3 bases are TGTGCCAGCAGTTCGGAGGACTCCTACAATGAGCAGTTCTTC. It specifies CASSSEDSYNEQFF. The gene calls are TRBV6-5 and TRBJ2-1, with D perhaps matching TRBD2 (5 bases). Trimming removed 4 bases at V and 0 bases at J, with 7 bases between. CDR1 and CDR2 (germline): MNHEY, SVGAGI. This CDR3 is 14 amino acids long.

This chain uses TRBV29-1 with TRBJ1-1; the D is unclear. This CDR3 is 16 amino acids long. The germline V and J ends were trimmed by 1 base and 0 bases, with 15 bases remaining between them. The germline gives CDR1 SQVTM, CDR2 ANQGSEA. The CDR3 region has the DNA TGCAGCGTTGAAGTCCGCCGTACAGTCATGAACACTGAAGCTTTCTTT. This encodes CSVEVRRTVMNTEAFF.

This chain joins TRBV9 and TRBJ2-1, with a possible D match to TRBD2 (5 bases). Germline V gene sequence: CDR1 SGDLS, CDR2 YYNGEE. V lost 0 bases and J 9 bases, leaving 25 bases between the germline ends. CDR3 length: 18 amino acids. The CDR3 loop is CASSVEVLAGPGIGEQFF. CDR3 sequence (DNA): TGTGCCAGCAGCGTAGAAGTGTTGGCGGGTCCGGGTATTGGTGAGCAGTTCTTC.

The CDR3 DNA follows: TGCAGCGTTTCTAGCGGAGCCTACGAGCAGTACTTC. This gives the protein CSVSSGAYEQYF. The chain has TRBV29-1 and TRBJ2-7; TRBD2 aligns across 7 bases. Germline V gives CDR1 SQVTM, CDR2 ANQGSEA. CDR3 length: 12 amino acids. With 5 bases clipped from V and 2 bases from J, the junction kept 3 bases outside the gene matches.

V gene TRBV13 combines with J gene TRBJ2-3, with D unclear. In germline, CDR1 is PRHDT, CDR2 FYEKMQ (reference sequence). The CDR3 is 13 residues long. Between the trimmed V and J ends, which lost 5 bases and 3 bases, there was a span of 9 bases. The CDR3 sequence: CASSPKLTDTQYF. In DNA, the CDR3 is TGTGCCAGCAGCCCTAAGCTGACAGATACGCAGTATTTT. Full variable domain (missing parts from reference TRBV13 and TRBJ2-3): AAGVIQSPRHLIKEKRETATLKCYPIPRHDTVYWYQQGPGQDPQFLISFYEKMQSDKGSIPDRFSAQQFSDYHSELNMSSLELGDSALYFCASSPKLTDTQYFGPGTRLTVL.

V and J are TRBV27 and TRBJ1-5; no reliable D call. CDR1 MNHEY and CDR2 SMNVEV come from the germline V gene (reference sequence). The CDR3 covers 13 residues. The V end lost 8 bases, the J end lost 0 bases, and 8 bases lay between the germline ends. The chain's CDR3 is CASSSYSNQPQHF. In nucleotides, the CDR3 is TGTGCCAGCTCGTCCTATAGCAATCAGCCCCAGCATTTT.

CDR3 bases: TGCGCCAGCAGCTTGGAGAACCCGGGCACCGGGGAGCTGTTTTTT. Translating it yields CASSLENPGTGELFF. The chain combines TRBV5-1 with TRBJ2-2; D is unresolved. This CDR3 has 15 amino acids. Trimming shortened V by 0 bases and J by 4 bases, and 10 bases separated the two germline ends. Germline V gene sequence: CDR1 SGHRS, CDR2 YFSETQ.

This clone was observed a handful of times. The V gene is TRBV30, the J gene TRBJ2-7; D is ambiguous. The germline CDR1 and CDR2 sequences are GTSNPN and SVGIG (reference sequence). The CDR3 is 13 amino acids. Trimming removed 3 bases at V and 6 bases at J, with 15 bases between. The CDR3 nucleotides are TGTGCCTGGAGCGGAGACATTTCCACCGAGCAGTACTTC. Translation gives CAWSGDISTEQYF. Drawing the rest from reference TRBV30 and TRBJ2-7, the complete variable domain is SQTIHQWPATLVQPVGSPLSLECTVEGTSNPNLYWYRQAAGRGLQLLFYSVGIGQISSEVPQNLSASRPQDRQFILSSKKLLLSDSGFYLCAWSGDISTEQYFGPGTRLTVT.

The rearrangement links TRBV28 to TRBJ1-1; D is uncertain. CDR3 length: 15 amino acids. Trimming removed 6 bases at V and 0 bases at J, with 14 bases between. Germline CDR1 reads MDHEN; CDR2 reads SYDVKM. CDR3 nucleotide sequence: TGTGCCAGCAGGCACCTATTCCTCATGAACACTGAAGCTTTCTTT. This encodes CASRHLFLMNTEAFF.

The chain is built from TRBV30 and TRBJ2-2; D ambiguous. CDR1 and CDR2 from the germline V gene are GTSNPN and SVGIG (reference sequence). V dropped 2 bases and J dropped 2 bases, with 18 bases sitting between them. This CDR3 is built from 17 residues. This CDR3 reads CAWSRPRETSNTGELFF. The DNA for the CDR3 is TGTGCCTGGAGTAGACCCCGAGAGACTTCTAACACCGGGGAGCTGTTTTTT.

V and J are TRBV7-9 and TRBJ2-5, with no clear D. V dropped 8 bases and J dropped 1 base, with 5 bases sitting between them. The germline gives CDR1 SEHNR, CDR2 FQNEAQ (reference sequence). CDR3 length: 11 residues. This CDR3 reads CASGLQETQYF. The DNA of the CDR3 is TGTGCCAGCGGGCTCCAAGAGACCCAGTACTTC. The full variable domain, its missing parts supplied by reference TRBV7-9 and TRBJ2-5, is DTGVSQNPRHKITKRGQNVTFRCDPISEHNRLYWYRQTLGQGPEFLTYFQNEAQLEKSRLLSDRFSAERPKGSFSTLEIQRTEQGDSAMYLCASGLQETQYFGPGTRLLVL.

The chain uses TRBV6-4 and TRBJ2-5, with a weak D call TRBD1 (6 bases). CDR1 and CDR2 (germline): MRHNA, SNTAGT. The CDR3 runs to 15 residues. The V and J ends lost 5 bases and 1 base respectively, with 14 bases between them. DNA for the CDR3: TGTGCCAGCAGTTACTTAACAGGGATCCAAGAGACCCAGTACTTC. As protein: CASSYLTGIQETQYF.

This clone was detected a few times. This chain joins TRBV7-9 and TRBJ2-7; the D is unclear. V dropped 5 bases and J dropped 7 bases, with 12 bases sitting between them. Looked up from germline, CDR1 is SEHNR and CDR2 is FQNEAQ (reference sequence). The CDR3 extends over 12 amino acids. CDR3 in amino acids: CASSTARMEQYF. CDR3 sequence (DNA): TGTGCCAGCAGCACCGCCCGTATGGAGCAGTACTTC.

This clone has a single count. J is TRBJ1-1 and V is TRBV13; 8 bases are a match to TRBD1. This CDR3 is 15 amino acids long. Germline CDR1 reads PRHDT; CDR2 reads FYEKMQ (reference sequence). J gave up 8 bases and V 5 bases, and 13 bases lay outside the gene matches. This chain's CDR3 is CASSANGQGKREAFF. The CDR3 region has the DNA TGTGCCAGCAGCGCAAATGGACAGGGCAAAAGAGAAGCTTTCTTT.

This clone was observed once. The chain combines TRBV6-5 with TRBJ2-7; TRBD2 might be the D (5 bases). This CDR3 region has 16 residues. CDR1 is MNHEY, CDR2 SVGAGI, per germline. Trimming left V 4 bases short and J 0 bases short, with 16 bases between. The CDR3 here is CASSSNSVNPSYEQYF. The DNA of the CDR3 is TGTGCCAGCAGTTCTAATAGCGTTAACCCCTCCTACGAGCAGTACTTC.